Below, one TCR beta chain is given with its context. Its specificity is unknown. The data stem from a study of cytomegalovirus exposure and HLA in healthy donors. The study, taken as a whole, reports: Within an earlier analysis, most TCR beta V segments proved productive either about 87% or about 30% of the time.

PCR involved 60 Vbeta and 13 Jbeta primers. The assay was immunoSEQ multiplex PCR, and TCRdb's table has in-frame clones only and misses some. The table has around 130,000 clones, 8.5% seen once. The sequenced sample consisted of PBMCs. This receptor was identified in a man aged 35 to 55 in good health and CMV-seronegative.

The CDR3 DNA sequence: TGTGCCAGTCAAGGGGGAAGCACTGAAGCTTTCTTT. It translates to CASQGGSTEAFF. The chain employs TRBV2 and TRBJ1-1; TRBD1 is a possible D gene (6 bases). Trimming removed 9 bases at V and 4 bases at J, with 12 bases between. This CDR3 is built from 12 residues. Germline CDR1 and CDR2: SNHLY and FYNNEI. The whole variable domain, remainder taken from reference TRBV2 and TRBJ1-1, is EPEVTQTPSHQVTQMGQEVILRCVPISNHLYFYWYRQILGQKVEFLVSFYNNEISEKSEIFDDQFSVERPDGSNFTLKIRSTKLEDSAMYFCASQGGSTEAFFGQGTRLTVV.